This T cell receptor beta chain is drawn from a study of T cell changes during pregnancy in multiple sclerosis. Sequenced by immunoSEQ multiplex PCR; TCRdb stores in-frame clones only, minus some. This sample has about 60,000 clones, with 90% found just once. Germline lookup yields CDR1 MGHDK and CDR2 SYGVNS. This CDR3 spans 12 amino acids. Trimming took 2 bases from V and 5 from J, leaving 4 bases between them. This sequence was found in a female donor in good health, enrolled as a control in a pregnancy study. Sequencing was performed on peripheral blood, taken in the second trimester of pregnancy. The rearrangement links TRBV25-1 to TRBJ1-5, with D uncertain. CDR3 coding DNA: TGTGCCAGCAGTGAAACTTATCAGCCCCAGCATTTT. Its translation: CASSETYQPQHF.